Listed below are T cell receptor beta chains from one sample, sequenced in a study of human T cells and chemical hapten exposure. TCRdb reprocessed the RACE reads with MiXCR, giving one entry per CDR3 protein. This table holds tens of thousands of distinct CDR3 sequences, approximately 9.7% found once. Source: whole blood, taken in connection with sensitization to the hapten diphenylcyclopropenone (DPC). These receptors came from a young woman with alopecia areata. Some clones in this sample may be carry-over from other donors' samples. Both conserved end residues are part of each CDR3. The order of the fields is clone size, D gene, J gene, V gene, CDR3 protein, CDR3 DNA. A D gene is named only where the DNA matches it firmly. Some rows mark clone size as missing; the rest say once, few, many or name a class of expanded clone.

clone size: many; D gene: NA; J gene: TRBJ2-3; V gene: TRBV2; CDR3 protein: CASSEQGGAIHTDTQYF; CDR3 DNA: TGTGCCAGCAGTGAACAGGGGGGAGCCATTCACACAGATACGCAGTATTTT
clone size: NA; D gene: NA; J gene: TRBJ2-7; V gene: TRBV11-1; CDR3 protein: CASSPEGYSYEQYF; CDR3 DNA: TGTGCCAGCAGCCCGGAGGGTTACTCCTACGAGCAGTACTTC
clone size: few; D gene: TRBD2; J gene: TRBJ2-3; V gene: TRBV6-6; CDR3 protein: CASEELAPGTQYF; CDR3 DNA: TGTGCCAGCGAAGAACTAGCGCCAGGGACGCAGTATTTT
clone size: NA; D gene: NA; J gene: TRBJ2-2; V gene: TRBV3-1; CDR3 protein: CASKYSRTGRELFF; CDR3 DNA: TGTGCCAGCAAATATAGCCGTACCGGCCGGGAGCTGTTTTTT
clone size: once; D gene: TRBD1; J gene: TRBJ2-5; V gene: TRBV5-4; CDR3 protein: CVSSPGGGETQYF; CDR3 DNA: TGTGTCAGCAGCCCAGGGGGTGGGGAGACCCAGTACTTC
clone size: few; D gene: NA; J gene: TRBJ2-7; V gene: TRBV7-8; CDR3 protein: CVSSWAAVSYEQYF; CDR3 DNA: TGTGTCAGCAGCTGGGCAGCGGTCTCCTACGAGCAGTACTTC
clone size: few; D gene: NA; J gene: TRBJ2-7; V gene: TRBV6-6; CDR3 protein: CASSYASTYEQYF; CDR3 DNA: TGTGCCAGCAGTTACGCCAGCACCTACGAGCAGTACTTC
clone size: NA; D gene: NA; J gene: TRBJ1-6; V gene: TRBV7-2; CDR3 protein: CASSLSYNSPLHF; CDR3 DNA: TGTGCCAGCAGCCTCTCCTATAATTCACCCCTCCACTTT
clone size: few; D gene: NA; J gene: TRBJ2-5; V gene: TRBV20-1; CDR3 protein: CSASLGRRETQYF; CDR3 DNA: TGCAGTGCCAGTCTAGGGCGTAGAGAGACCCAGTACTTC
clone size: few; D gene: TRBD1; J gene: TRBJ1-1; V gene: TRBV12-3/TRBV12-4; CDR3 protein: CASNPDRADTEAFF; CDR3 DNA: TGTGCCAGCAATCCGGACAGGGCCGACACTGAAGCTTTCTTT
clone size: NA; D gene: NA; J gene: TRBJ1-2; V gene: TRBV30; CDR3 protein: CAWSEGFGYGYTF; CDR3 DNA: TGTGCCTGGAGTGAGGGTTTCGGCTATGGCTACACCTTC
clone size: many; D gene: TRBD2; J gene: TRBJ2-2; V gene: TRBV11-2; CDR3 protein: CASCGGPGTGELFF; CDR3 DNA: TGTGCCAGCTGCGGGGGGCCGGGCACCGGGGAGCTGTTTTTT
clone size: many; D gene: TRBD1; J gene: TRBJ1-2; V gene: TRBV29-1; CDR3 protein: CSVEGEADRNYGYTF; CDR3 DNA: TGCAGCGTTGAAGGTGAAGCGGACAGGAACTATGGCTACACCTTC
clone size: many; D gene: NA; J gene: TRBJ1-3; V gene: TRBV18; CDR3 protein: CASSPGNSMENTIYF; CDR3 DNA: TGTGCCAGCTCACCAGGGAACTCTATGGAAAACACCATATATTTT
clone size: few; D gene: NA; J gene: TRBJ1-2; V gene: TRBV2; CDR3 protein: CASSETSGPYGYTF; CDR3 DNA: TGTGCCAGCAGTGAAACTTCAGGGCCCTATGGCTACACCTTC
clone size: NA; D gene: TRBD1; J gene: TRBJ2-7; V gene: TRBV29-1; CDR3 protein: CSVTETGASNEQYF; CDR3 DNA: TGCAGCGTTACAGAGACAGGGGCCAGCAACGAGCAGTACTTC
clone size: NA; D gene: NA; J gene: TRBJ2-1; V gene: TRBV28; CDR3 protein: CASSLLQSYNEQFF; CDR3 DNA: TGTGCCAGCAGTTTATTACAGTCCTACAATGAGCAGTTCTTC
clone size: NA; D gene: NA; J gene: TRBJ2-5; V gene: TRBV29-1; CDR3 protein: CSVAPTASKGLRTQYF; CDR3 DNA: TGCAGCGTTGCGCCGACAGCGAGCAAGGGGCTAAGGACCCAGTACTTC
clone size: few; D gene: NA; J gene: TRBJ1-1; V gene: TRBV28; CDR3 protein: CASTREFDTEAFF; CDR3 DNA: TGTGCCAGCACGAGGGAATTTGACACTGAAGCTTTCTTT
clone size: few; D gene: NA; J gene: TRBJ1-4; V gene: TRBV29-1; CDR3 protein: CSGTDPGAKLFF; CDR3 DNA: TGCAGCGGAACAGACCCCGGGGCAAAACTGTTTTTT
clone size: many; D gene: NA; J gene: TRBJ2-7; V gene: TRBV11-2; CDR3 protein: CASSLVARTWYEQYF; CDR3 DNA: TGTGCCAGCAGCTTAGTGGCCAGGACCTGGTACGAGCAGTACTTC
clone size: many; D gene: NA; J gene: TRBJ1-5; V gene: TRBV4-1; CDR3 protein: CASSQDWGGGIQPQHF; CDR3 DNA: TGCGCCAGCAGCCAAGATTGGGGGGGCGGAATTCAGCCCCAGCATTTT
clone size: few; D gene: TRBD1; J gene: TRBJ1-6; V gene: TRBV29-1; CDR3 protein: CSVRQGDSPLHF; CDR3 DNA: TGCAGCGTGCGACAGGGGGATTCACCCCTCCACTTT